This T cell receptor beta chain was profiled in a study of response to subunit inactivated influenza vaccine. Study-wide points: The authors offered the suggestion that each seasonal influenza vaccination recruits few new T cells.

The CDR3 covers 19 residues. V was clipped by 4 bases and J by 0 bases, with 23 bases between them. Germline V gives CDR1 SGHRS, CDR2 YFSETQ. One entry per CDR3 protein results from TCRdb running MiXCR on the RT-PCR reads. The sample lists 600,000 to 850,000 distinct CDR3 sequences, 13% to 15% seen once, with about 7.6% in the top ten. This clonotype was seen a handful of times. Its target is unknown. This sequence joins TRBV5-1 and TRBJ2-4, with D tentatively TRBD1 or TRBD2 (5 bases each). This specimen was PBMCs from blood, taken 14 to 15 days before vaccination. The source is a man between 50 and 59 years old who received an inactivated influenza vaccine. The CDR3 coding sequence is TGCGCCAGCAGCACGCTACGGGGCCTCAATCCCCTAGCCAAAAACATTCAGTACTTC. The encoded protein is CASSTLRGLNPLAKNIQYF.